The next 7 T cell receptor beta chains were all read from a single sample in a study of technical replicates of blood from several donors. Libraries were prepared by immunoSEQ multiplex PCR; TCRdb keeps only in-frame clonotypes and omits some of them. Of about 97,000 clones listed, about 96% were seen once; the top ten hold approximately 0.38%. Sequenced sample: T cells isolated from PBMCs. These receptor sequences come from a human donor in good health.

V and J are TRBV28 and TRBJ1-2, with D unresolved. Trimming stripped 3 bases from V and 6 bases from J, with 14 bases between. Germline assignment: CDR1 MDHEN and CDR2 SYDVKM. The CDR3 has 14 residues. The CDR3: CASSFLEGRHGYTF. CDR3 in DNA: TGTGCCAGCAGTTTTTTAGAGGGTAGACATGGCTACACCTTC.

The gene calls are TRBV11-3 and TRBJ2-2; 10 nucleotides line up with TRBD2. This CDR3 is built from 20 residues. V shed 2 bases, J shed 4 bases, and the junction held 16 bases outside the gene matches. CDR1 and CDR2 from the germline V gene are SGHNT and YENEEA. CDR3 DNA sequence: TGTGCCAGCAGCTTATGGCTGTTTCTAGCGGGAGTGGCGGGCACCGGGGAGCTGTTTTTT. Translating it yields CASSLWLFLAGVAGTGELFF. The full variable domain, completed using reference TRBV11-3 and TRBJ2-2, is EAGVVQSPRYKIIEKKQPVAFWCNPISGHNTLYWYLQNLGQGPELLIRYENEEAVDDSQLPKDRFSAERLKGVDSTLKIQPAELGDSAVYLCASSLWLFLAGVAGTGELFFGEGSRLTVL.

The chain carries TRBV7-2 and TRBJ2-7, with TRBD2 identical over 9 bases. CDR1 SGHTA and CDR2 FQGNSA come from the germline V gene. The CDR3 is 15 residues long. V dropped 4 bases and J dropped 2; count of bases not matched to a gene: 6. CDR3 sequence: CASSYTSGLAYEQYF. The DNA of the CDR3 is TGTGCCAGCAGCTACACTAGCGGGTTAGCCTACGAGCAGTACTTC.

The chain uses TRBV19 and TRBJ1-2; TRBD1 might be the D (5 bases). The CDR3 runs 12 residues. V dropped 10 bases and J dropped 7 bases, with 16 bases sitting between them. Germline V gene sequence: CDR1 LNHDA, CDR2 SQIVND (reference sequence). The CDR3 reads CATSQGIGGYTF. The CDR3 nucleotides read TGTGCCACGTCCCAGGGAATAGGTGGCTACACCTTC.

V gene TRBV10-2 combines with J gene TRBJ1-1; TRBD1 matches 7 bases. This CDR3 spans 15 amino acids. V shed 2 bases, J shed 4 bases, and the junction held 7 bases outside the gene matches. Germline V gene sequence: CDR1 WSHSY, CDR2 SAAADI. The CDR3 DNA sequence: TGCGCCAGCAGTGAGGGCACAGGGGTGGGCACTGAAGCTTTCTTT. Its translation is CASSEGTGVGTEAFF.

V usage is TRBV28 and J usage is TRBJ1-2; tentative D call: TRBD1 (5 bases). Between the trimmed V and J ends, which lost 2 bases and 4 bases, there was a span of 11 bases. Per the germline V gene, CDR1 is MDHEN and CDR2 is SYDVKM. The CDR3 is 14 amino acids. CDR3 sequence (DNA): TGTGCCAGCAGTTTACCCAGGGAGGCCTATGGCTACACCTTC. Encoded protein: CASSLPREAYGYTF.

The V gene is TRBV27, the J gene TRBJ2-5, with 9 bases lining up with TRBD2. Germline V CDR1 and CDR2: MNHEY, SMNVEV (reference sequence). The J segment lost 2 bases and the V segment lost 1 base, leaving 11 bases of the junction unmatched. The CDR3 has 18 amino acids. This CDR3 is CASSLYSLAGNVQETQYF. The DNA of the CDR3 is TGTGCCAGCAGTTTATACAGTCTAGCGGGGAATGTTCAAGAGACCCAGTACTTC.